The TCR beta chain described here comes from a study of beta chain features in type 1 diabetes. From germline, CDR1 is SGHTA and CDR2 FQGNSA. CDR3 size: 15 residues. J was trimmed by 0 bases and V by 3 bases; bases with no gene match: 2. This clone was recorded a few times. Antigen: not known. The whole isolated RNA underwent reverse transcription, so sequencing captured expressed TCRB transcripts. Clones were read by immunoSEQ multiplex PCR, and TCRdb kept only the in-frame ones, dropping some. The data show some 350,000 clones, around 10% seen once. Study-wide results and limits: TCRB CDR3s were moderately but significantly shorter in Type 1 diabetes patients in all four CD4+ subsets.

The clonotype was recovered from a man younger than 45 with type 1 diabetes. Sequencing was done on a sample of central memory CD4+ T cells from blood. The V gene is TRBV7-2, the J gene TRBJ2-1; 7 bases line up with TRBD1. CDR3 nucleotide sequence: TGTGCCAGCAGCTTGAGGGACAGCTCCTACAATGAGCAGTTCTTC. It translates to CASSLRDSSYNEQFF.